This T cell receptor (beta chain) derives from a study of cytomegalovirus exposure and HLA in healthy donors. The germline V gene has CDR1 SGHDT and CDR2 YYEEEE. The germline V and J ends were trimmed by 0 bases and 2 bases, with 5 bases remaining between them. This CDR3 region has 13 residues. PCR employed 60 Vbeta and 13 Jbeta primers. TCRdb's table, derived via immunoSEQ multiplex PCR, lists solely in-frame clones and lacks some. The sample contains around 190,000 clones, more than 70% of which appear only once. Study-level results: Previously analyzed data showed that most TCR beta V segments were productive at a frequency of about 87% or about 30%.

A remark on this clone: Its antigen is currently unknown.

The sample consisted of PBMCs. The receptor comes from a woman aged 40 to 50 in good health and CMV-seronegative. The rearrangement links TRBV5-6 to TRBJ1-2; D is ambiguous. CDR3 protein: CASSLGRNYGYTF. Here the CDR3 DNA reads TGTGCCAGCAGCTTGGGCAGAAACTATGGCTACACCTTC.